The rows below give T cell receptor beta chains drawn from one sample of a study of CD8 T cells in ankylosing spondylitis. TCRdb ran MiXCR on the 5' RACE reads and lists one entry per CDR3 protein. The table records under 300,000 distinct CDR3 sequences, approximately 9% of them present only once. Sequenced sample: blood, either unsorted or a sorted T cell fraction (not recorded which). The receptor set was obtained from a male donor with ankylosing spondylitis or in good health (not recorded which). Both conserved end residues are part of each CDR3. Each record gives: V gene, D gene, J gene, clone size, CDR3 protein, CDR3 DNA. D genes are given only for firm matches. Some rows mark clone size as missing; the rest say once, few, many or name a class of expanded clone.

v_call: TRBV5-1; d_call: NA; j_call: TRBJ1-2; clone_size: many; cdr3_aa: CASSLAAGRGYTF; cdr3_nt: TGCGCCAGCAGCTTGGCCGCAGGTCGAGGCTACACCTTC
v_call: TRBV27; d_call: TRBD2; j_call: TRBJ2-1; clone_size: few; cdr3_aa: CASSRRPLAGGPYGEQFF; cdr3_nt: TGTGCCAGCAGTCGCCGTCCCTTAGCGGGAGGGCCCTACGGTGAGCAGTTCTTC
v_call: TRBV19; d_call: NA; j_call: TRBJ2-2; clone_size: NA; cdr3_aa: CASRNRSGGDTGELFF; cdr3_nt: TGTGCCAGTAGGAATCGATCGGGTGGGGACACCGGGGAGCTGTTTTTT
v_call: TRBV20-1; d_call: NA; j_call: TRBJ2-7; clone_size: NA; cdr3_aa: CSAREGWGGAYEQYF; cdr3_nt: TGCAGTGCTAGAGAGGGCTGGGGAGGAGCGTACGAGCAGTACTTC
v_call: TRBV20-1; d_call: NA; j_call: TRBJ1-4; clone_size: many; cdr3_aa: CSAWRGPVSKSFNEKLFF; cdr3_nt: TGCAGTGCCTGGAGGGGCCCCGTCTCCAAGTCTTTTAATGAAAAACTGTTTTTT
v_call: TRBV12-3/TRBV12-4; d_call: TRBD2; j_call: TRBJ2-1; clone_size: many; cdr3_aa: CASSLSSGGTGEQFF; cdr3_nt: TGTGCCAGCAGTTTATCTAGCGGTGGGACCGGGGAGCAGTTCTTC
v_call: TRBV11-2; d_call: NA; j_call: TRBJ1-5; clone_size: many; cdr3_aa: CASSLTGDQPQHF; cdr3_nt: TGTGCCAGCAGCTTAACCGGGGACCAGCCCCAGCATTTT
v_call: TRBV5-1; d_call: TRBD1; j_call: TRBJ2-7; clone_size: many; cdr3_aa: CASSSGQGAREQYF; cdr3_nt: TGCGCCAGCAGCTCGGGACAGGGGGCGCGGGAGCAGTACTTC
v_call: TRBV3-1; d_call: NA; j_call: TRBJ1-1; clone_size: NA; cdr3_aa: CASSQGPGKGTEAFF; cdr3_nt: TGTGCCAGCAGCCAAGGGCCGGGTAAGGGTACTGAAGCTTTCTTT
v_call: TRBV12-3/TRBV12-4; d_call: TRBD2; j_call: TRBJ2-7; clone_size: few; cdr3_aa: CASSFRTSGSYEQYF; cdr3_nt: TGTGCCAGCAGTTTTCGCACTAGCGGGAGTTACGAGCAGTACTTC
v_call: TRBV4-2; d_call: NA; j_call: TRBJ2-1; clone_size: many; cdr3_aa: CASSQDLVSYRDNEQFF; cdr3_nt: TGTGCCAGCAGCCAAGATCTGGTTAGTTACCGGGACAATGAGCAGTTCTTC
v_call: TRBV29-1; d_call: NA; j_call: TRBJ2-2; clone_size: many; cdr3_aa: CSVSGGGELFF; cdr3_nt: TGCAGCGTTTCCGGCGGCGGGGAGCTGTTTTTT
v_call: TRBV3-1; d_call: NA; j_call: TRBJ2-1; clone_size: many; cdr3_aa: CASSQGAANNEQFF; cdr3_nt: TGTGCCAGCAGCCAGGGGGCGGCTAACAATGAGCAGTTCTTC
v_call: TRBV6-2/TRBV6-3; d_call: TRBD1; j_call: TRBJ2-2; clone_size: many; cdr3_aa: CASSVPGQMNTGELFF; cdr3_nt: TGTGCCAGCAGTGTCCCGGGACAGATGAACACCGGGGAGCTGTTTTTT
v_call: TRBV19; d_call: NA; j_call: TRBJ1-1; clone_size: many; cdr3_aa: CASSFLRDVDTEAFF; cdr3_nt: TGTGCCAGTAGTTTCCTGAGGGACGTAGACACTGAAGCTTTCTTT
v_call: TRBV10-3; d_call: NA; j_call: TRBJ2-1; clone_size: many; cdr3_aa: CAISADEEKPKPYNEQFF; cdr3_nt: TGTGCCATCAGTGCAGACGAGGAGAAACCAAAACCCTACAATGAGCAGTTCTTC
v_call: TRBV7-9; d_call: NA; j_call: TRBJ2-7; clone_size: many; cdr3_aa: CASSRGKEQYF; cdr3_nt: TGTGCCAGCAGCCGAGGCAAGGAGCAGTACTTC
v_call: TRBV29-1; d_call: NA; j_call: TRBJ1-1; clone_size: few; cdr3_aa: CSVGFQQGTEAFF; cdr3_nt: TGCAGCGTTGGCTTCCAGCAAGGGACTGAAGCTTTCTTT
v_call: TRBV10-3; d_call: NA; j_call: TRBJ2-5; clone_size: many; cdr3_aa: CAISENRGETQYF; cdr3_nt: TGTGCCATCAGTGAAAATCGGGGGGAGACCCAGTACTTC
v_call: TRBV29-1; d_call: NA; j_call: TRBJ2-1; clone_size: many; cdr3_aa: CSVFPSQPPSSYNEQFF; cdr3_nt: TGCAGCGTCTTCCCCTCCCAGCCACCGAGCTCCTACAATGAGCAGTTCTTC
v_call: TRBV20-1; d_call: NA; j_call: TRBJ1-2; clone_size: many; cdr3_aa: CSARVHPPSRYGYTF; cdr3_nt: TGCAGTGCCAGGGTCCACCCCCCGAGTAGGTATGGCTACACCTTC
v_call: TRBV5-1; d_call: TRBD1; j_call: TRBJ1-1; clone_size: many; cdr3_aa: CASSWGQGKAEAFF; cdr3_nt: TGCGCCAGCAGCTGGGGACAGGGGAAGGCTGAAGCTTTCTTT
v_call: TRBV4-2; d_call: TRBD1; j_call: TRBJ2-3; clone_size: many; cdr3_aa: CASSPGQGGTDTQYF; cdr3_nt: TGTGCCAGCAGCCCTGGACAGGGAGGCACAGATACGCAGTATTTT
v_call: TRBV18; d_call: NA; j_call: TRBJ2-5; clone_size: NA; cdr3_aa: CASSPGDKTTQYF; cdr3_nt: TGTGCCAGCTCACCAGGGGATAAGACGACCCAGTACTTC
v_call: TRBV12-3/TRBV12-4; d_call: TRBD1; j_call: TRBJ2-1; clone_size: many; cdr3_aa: CASSPPGQAAYNEQFF; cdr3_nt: TGTGCCAGCAGTCCTCCGGGACAGGCAGCCTACAATGAGCAGTTCTTC
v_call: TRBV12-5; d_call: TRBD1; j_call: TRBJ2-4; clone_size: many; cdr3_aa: CASGSGQGATVDIQYF; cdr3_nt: TGTGCTAGTGGTTCGGGACAGGGAGCGACCGTGGACATTCAGTACTTC
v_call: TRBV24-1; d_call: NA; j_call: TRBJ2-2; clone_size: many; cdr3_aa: CATSDFPGSFYTGELFF; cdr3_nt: TGTGCCACCAGTGATTTTCCCGGGAGTTTTTACACCGGGGAGCTGTTTTTT
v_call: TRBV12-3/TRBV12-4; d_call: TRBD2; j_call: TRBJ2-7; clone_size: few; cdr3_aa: CASSRREIDEQYF; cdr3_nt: TGTGCCAGCAGCCGGCGGGAGATCGACGAGCAGTACTTC
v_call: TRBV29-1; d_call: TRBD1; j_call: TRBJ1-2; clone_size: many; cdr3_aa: CSGDRGWDGYTF; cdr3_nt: TGCAGCGGGGACAGGGGCTGGGATGGCTACACCTTC
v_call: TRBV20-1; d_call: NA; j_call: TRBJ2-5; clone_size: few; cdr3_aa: CSARDPGWETQYF; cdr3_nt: TGCAGTGCTAGAGATCCAGGTTGGGAGACCCAGTACTTC
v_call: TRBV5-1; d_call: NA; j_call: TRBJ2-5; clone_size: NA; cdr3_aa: CASSLAQTQYF; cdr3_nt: TGCGCCAGCAGCTTGGCCCAGACCCAGTACTTC
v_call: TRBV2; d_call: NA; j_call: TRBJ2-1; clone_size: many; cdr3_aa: CASTERGDSYNEQFF; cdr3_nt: TGTGCCAGCACCGAGAGGGGGGACTCCTACAATGAGCAGTTCTTC
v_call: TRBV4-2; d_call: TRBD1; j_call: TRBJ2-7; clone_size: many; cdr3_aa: CASSQGTQGYEQYF; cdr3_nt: TGTGCCAGCAGCCAGGGAACACAGGGGTACGAGCAGTACTTC
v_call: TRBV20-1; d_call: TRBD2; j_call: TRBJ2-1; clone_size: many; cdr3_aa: CSVEPVSGRWDEQFF; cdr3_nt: TGCAGTGTCGAACCGGTGAGCGGGAGGTGGGATGAGCAGTTCTTC
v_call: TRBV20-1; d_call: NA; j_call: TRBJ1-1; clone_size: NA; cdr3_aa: CSANGGRGNTEAFF; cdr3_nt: TGCAGTGCCAACGGCGGGCGCGGAAACACTGAAGCTTTCTTT
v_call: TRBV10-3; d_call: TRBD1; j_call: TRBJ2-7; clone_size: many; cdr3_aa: CATTGGAVGEQYF; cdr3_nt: TGTGCCACGACAGGGGGCGCAGTAGGCGAGCAGTACTTC
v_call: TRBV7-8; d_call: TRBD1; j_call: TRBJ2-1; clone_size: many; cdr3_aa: CASSVPQGRRNEQFF; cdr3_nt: TGTGCCAGCAGCGTTCCACAGGGGCGACGCAATGAGCAGTTCTTC
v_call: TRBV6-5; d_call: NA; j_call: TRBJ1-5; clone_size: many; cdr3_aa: CASSYAGHQPQHF; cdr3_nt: TGTGCCAGCAGTTACGCGGGGCATCAGCCCCAGCATTTT
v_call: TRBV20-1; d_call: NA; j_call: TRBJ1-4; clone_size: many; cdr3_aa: CSALKVQGSEKLFF; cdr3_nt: TGCAGTGCCCTTAAGGTTCAGGGTAGCGAAAAACTGTTTTTT
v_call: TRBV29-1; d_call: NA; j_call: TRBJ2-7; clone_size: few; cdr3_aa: CSVRVLLGEQYF; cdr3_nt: TGCAGCGTTCGGGTCCTGCTAGGAGAGCAGTACTTC
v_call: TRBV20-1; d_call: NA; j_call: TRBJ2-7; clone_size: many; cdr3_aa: CSARPTGALTYEQYF; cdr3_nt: TGCAGTGCTAGACCGACAGGCGCCCTAACCTACGAGCAGTACTTC
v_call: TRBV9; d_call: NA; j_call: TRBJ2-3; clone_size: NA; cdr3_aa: CASSVGSTDTQYF; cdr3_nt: TGTGCCAGCAGCGTAGGATCGACAGATACGCAGTATTTT
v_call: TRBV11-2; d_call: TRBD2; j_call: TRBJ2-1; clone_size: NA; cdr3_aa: CASSLGGGVDEQFF; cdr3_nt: TGTGCCAGCAGCTTAGGGGGGGGGGTCGATGAGCAGTTCTTC
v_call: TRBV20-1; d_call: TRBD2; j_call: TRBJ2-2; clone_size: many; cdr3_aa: CSARPLTTSGRRTGELFF; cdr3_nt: TGCAGTGCTAGACCCCTCACGACTAGCGGGAGACGTACCGGGGAGCTGTTTTTT
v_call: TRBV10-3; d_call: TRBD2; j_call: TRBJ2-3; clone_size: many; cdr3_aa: CAISESASGSTDTQYF; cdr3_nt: TGTGCCATCAGTGAGTCGGCTAGCGGGAGTACAGATACGCAGTATTTT
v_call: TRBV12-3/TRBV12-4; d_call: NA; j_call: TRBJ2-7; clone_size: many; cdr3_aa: CASSPRTLRMYEQYF; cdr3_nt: TGTGCCAGCAGTCCACGAACCCTGAGGATGTACGAGCAGTACTTC
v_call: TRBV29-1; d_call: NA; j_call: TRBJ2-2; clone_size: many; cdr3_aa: CSVESPRSNTGELFF; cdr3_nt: TGCAGCGTTGAAAGCCCACGGTCGAACACCGGGGAGCTGTTTTTT
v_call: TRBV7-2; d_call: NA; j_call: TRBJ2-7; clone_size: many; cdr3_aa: CASSPNMGEQYF; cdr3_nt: TGTGCCAGCAGCCCAAATATGGGCGAGCAGTACTTC
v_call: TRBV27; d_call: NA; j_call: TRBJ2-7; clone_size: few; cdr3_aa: CASSSVRDYEQYF; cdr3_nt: TGTGCCAGCAGTTCAGTAAGGGACTACGAGCAGTACTTC
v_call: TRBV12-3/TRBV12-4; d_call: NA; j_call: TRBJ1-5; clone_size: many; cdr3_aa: CASRGTIGDQPQHF; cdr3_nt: TGTGCCAGCAGAGGGACCATAGGGGATCAGCCCCAGCATTTT
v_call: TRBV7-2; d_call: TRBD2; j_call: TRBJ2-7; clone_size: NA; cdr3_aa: CASSFLGGAYEQYF; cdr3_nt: TGTGCCAGCAGCTTCCTTGGGGGGGCCTACGAGCAGTACTTC
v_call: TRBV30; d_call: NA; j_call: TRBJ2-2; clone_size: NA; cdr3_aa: CAWGRGPTGELFF; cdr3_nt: TGTGCCTGGGGCCGGGGCCCCACCGGGGAGCTGTTTTTT
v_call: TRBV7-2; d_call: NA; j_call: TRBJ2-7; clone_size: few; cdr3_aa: CASSTGGASYEQYF; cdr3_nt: TGTGCCAGCAGCACCGGCGGCGCCTCCTACGAGCAGTACTTC
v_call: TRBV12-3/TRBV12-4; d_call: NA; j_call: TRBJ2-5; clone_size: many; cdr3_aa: CASSLMSSGQETQYF; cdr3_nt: TGTGCCAGCAGTTTAATGAGTAGCGGACAAGAGACCCAGTACTTC
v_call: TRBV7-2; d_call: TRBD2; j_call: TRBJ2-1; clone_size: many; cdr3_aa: CASSLVGLAGGSEQFF; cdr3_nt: TGTGCCAGCAGCTTAGTCGGACTAGCGGGAGGCAGCGAGCAGTTCTTC
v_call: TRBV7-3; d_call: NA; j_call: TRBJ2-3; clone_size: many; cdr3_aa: CASSLPGATQYF; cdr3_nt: TGTGCCAGCAGCTTACCCGGGGCAACGCAGTATTTT
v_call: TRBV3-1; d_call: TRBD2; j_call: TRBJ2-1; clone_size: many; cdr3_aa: CASSFPPGLASYNEQFF; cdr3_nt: TGTGCCAGCAGCTTCCCGCCGGGACTAGCATCCTACAATGAGCAGTTCTTC
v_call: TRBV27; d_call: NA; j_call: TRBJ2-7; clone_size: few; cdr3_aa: CASSPPGRYEQYF; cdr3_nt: TGTGCCAGCAGTCCCCCGGGGCGGTACGAGCAGTACTTC
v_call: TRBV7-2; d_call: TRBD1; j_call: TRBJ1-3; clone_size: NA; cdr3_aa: CASSTGQGKHTIYF; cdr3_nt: TGTGCCAGCAGCACGGGACAGGGTAAACACACCATATATTTT